A selection of T cell receptor beta chains follows, all from one sample in a study of blood T cell repertoires in COVID-19. The repertoire was sequenced with immunoSEQ multiplex PCR; TCRdb's copy has only in-frame clones and lacks some. The sample has roughly 260,000 clones, 91% seen once; the top ten hold about 2.5%. The sequenced material came from peripheral blood. These receptors were collected from a person between 18 and 30 years old with COVID-19, enrolled during active disease. Each CDR3 is given with its conserved first and last residue. Fields, in order: D gene, V gene, J gene, CDR3 protein, CDR3 DNA. The D gene is left open where the match is weak.

>TRBD1|TRBV2|TRBJ1-3
CASIPGQGDTIYF
TGTGCCAGCATTCCGGGACAGGGAGACACCATATATTTT
>NA|TRBV24-1|TRBJ1-4
CATSEKGGSEKLFF
TGTGCCACCAGCGAGAAAGGCGGCTCTGAAAAACTGTTTTTT
>TRBD1|TRBV29-1|TRBJ1-2
CSVERDRGLPNYGYTF
TGCAGCGTTGAACGGGACAGGGGGTTACCTAACTATGGCTACACCTTC
>NA|TRBV4-1|TRBJ1-5
CASSQGPSNQPQHF
TGCGCCAGCAGCCAAGGGCCTAGCAATCAGCCCCAGCATTTT
>TRBD2|TRBV7-3|TRBJ2-2
CASSRLAGGPGTGELFF
TGTGCCAGCAGCCGGCTCGCGGGAGGGCCGGGCACCGGGGAGCTGTTTTTT
>NA|TRBV15|TRBJ2-1
CATSRAASSEQFF
TGTGCCACCAGCAGGGCTGCCTCTAGCGAGCAGTTCTTC
>NA|TRBV2|TRBJ1-2
CASSPGHINYGYTF
TGTGCCAGCAGTCCCGGACACATCAACTATGGCTACACCTTC
>NA|TRBV19|TRBJ1-3
CASYNPWLGNTIYF
TGTGCCAGTTATAACCCCTGGCTTGGAAACACCATATATTTT
>NA|TRBV5-1|TRBJ1-1
CASSRAGDEAEAFF
TGCGCCAGCAGCCGGGCCGGGGATGAGGCTGAAGCTTTCTTT
>TRBD2|TRBV3-1/TRBV3-2|TRBJ2-3
CASSQGLAGGPGTDTQYF
TGTGCCAGCAGCCAAGGACTAGCGGGAGGGCCTGGCACAGATACGCAGTATTTT
>TRBD1|TRBV28|TRBJ2-7
CASSLTGAESYEQYF
TGTGCCAGCAGCCTTACAGGGGCGGAGTCCTACGAGCAGTACTTC
>TRBD1|TRBV6-6|TRBJ2-7
CASKGADRAYEQYF
TGTGCCAGCAAGGGGGCCGACAGGGCCTACGAGCAGTACTTC
>NA|TRBV7-8|TRBJ1-1
CATYSGNTEAFF
TGTGCCACCTACTCAGGGAACACTGAAGCTTTCTTT
>NA|TRBV7-8|TRBJ2-2
CASSLGEGWNTGELFF
TGTGCCAGCAGCTTGGGAGAGGGATGGAACACCGGGGAGCTGTTTTTT
>NA|TRBV5-1|TRBJ2-7
CASSLSTGAGSEQYF
TGCGCCAGCAGCTTGTCGACGGGTGCGGGGAGCGAGCAGTACTTC